These 5 T cell receptor beta chains share one sample of origin, sequenced in a study of blood T cells in healthy people across ages. The second PCR ran roughly 6 to 11 cycles with a sample-barcoded 5' primer and J-beta primers. In TCRdb, the 5' RACE reads were re-called with MiXCR into one record per CDR3 protein. The sample lists 1 million or so distinct CDR3 sequences; around 43% were seen once. The sequenced material came from blood. Receptors were obtained from an older woman in good health.

This clonotype came up many times. V is TRBV27 and J is TRBJ2-4; maybe TRBD1 (6 bases). CDR1 is MNHEY, CDR2 SMNVEV, per germline (reference sequence). This CDR3 region has 15 residues. The V end was cut by 8 bases, the J end by 2 bases, with 16 bases between. The CDR3 nucleotides read TGTGCCAGCGGCGACCCACAGGGAACCAAAAACATTCAGTACTTC. Its protein product is CASGDPQGTKNIQYF.

At least ten counts were recorded for this clonotype. This chain links TRBV29-1 with TRBJ2-1, with D unresolved. CDR3 length: 10 amino acids. Germline lookup yields CDR1 SQVTM and CDR2 ANQGSEA. Trimming shortened V by 2 bases and J by 6 bases, and 2 bases separated the two germline ends. DNA for the CDR3: TGCAGCGTTGAAACCAATGAGCAGTTCTTC. Protein sequence: CSVETNEQFF.

The V call is TRBV18, the J call TRBJ2-1; TRBD2 might be the D (5 bases). This CDR3 is built from 15 residues. Germline V gene sequence: CDR1 KGHSH, CDR2 LQKENI. Trimming cost V 6 bases and J 5 bases, with 17 bases left between them. The CDR3 spells CASSRASGWNNEQFF. The CDR3 DNA sequence: TGTGCCAGCTCCCGGGCTTCGGGGTGGAACAATGAGCAGTTCTTC.

This clonotype has a single count. The chain joins TRBV10-3 to TRBJ1-2; 8 nucleotides line up with TRBD1. The germline gives CDR1 ENHRY, CDR2 SYGVKD. This CDR3 has 15 amino acids. J lost 8 bases, V lost 5 bases, and 13 bases had no gene match. For the CDR3, the DNA is TGTGCCATCAGTCCACTCGGACAGGGCACCGGCGGCTACACCTTC. This sequence encodes CAISPLGQGTGGYTF.

The chain carries TRBV28 and TRBJ2-7; 8 bases line up with TRBD2. V shed 6 bases, J shed 3 bases, and the junction held 10 bases outside the gene matches. The CDR3 extends over 15 amino acids. Germline loops: CDR1 MDHEN, CDR2 SYDVKM. DNA for the CDR3: TGTGCCAGCAGAAGGACTAGCTCCCTATTCTACGAGCAGTACTTC. Amino acids: CASRRTSSLFYEQYF. The variable domain in full, with the rest retrieved from reference TRBV28 and TRBJ2-7, is DVKVTQSSRYLVKRTGEKVFLECVQDMDHENMFWYRQDPGLGLRLIYFSYDVKMKEKGDIPEGYSVSREKKERFSLILESASTNQTSMYLCASRRTSSLFYEQYFGPGTRLTVT.